The T cell receptor (beta chain) under discussion was sequenced for a study of T-cell reconstitution after alpha-beta-depleted transplantation in children. Study-level findings and limits: There were some patients whose high TCRbeta diversity at day 60 came from surviving recipient T cells and thymic progenitors. T-cell numbers and diversity one year post-transplant derived largely from freshly generated T cells. Expanded graft clones, several hundred of them, were reportedly the source of alpha-beta T cells about two months after transplant.

Trimming cost V 3 bases and J 1 base; bases outside gene matches: 4. Germline V gene data show CDR1 as DFQATT and CDR2 as SNEGSKA (reference sequence). The CDR3 contains 15 residues. The table lists this clonotype with a few counts. Its specificity is not known. Molecular barcoding with unique molecular identifiers was used for the TCRbeta library. TCRdb called the PCR reads again in MiXCR, with one record for every CDR3 protein. Among hundreds of thousands of distinct CDR3 sequences listed, around 13% were seen once. The clonotype was recovered from a male patient younger than 18 who had a stem cell transplant for acute myeloid leukemia, so the T cells may come from the graft donor. This chain uses TRBV20-1 with TRBJ2-1; TRBD2 agrees at 9 bases. Sample: PBMCs, mostly from graft donor cells, taken 360 days after TCRalphabeta/CD19-depleted stem cell transplant. The CDR3 DNA sequence: TGCAGTGCTAGGGCCACTAGCGGGTCCTACAATGAGCAGTTCTTC. Residues: CSARATSGSYNEQFF.